These T cell receptor beta chains were read from a single sample in a study of blood T cell repertoires in COVID-19. TCRdb's copy holds only in-frame clones and misses some; the assay was immunoSEQ multiplex PCR. The sample contains 200,000 to 300,000 clones, about 82% of which appear only once. The sequenced sample consisted of PBMCs or T cells enriched from blood (not recorded which). The receptors here all came from a woman aged 45-59 years who had recovered from COVID-19. The CDR3 runs from the conserved cysteine through the conserved F or W. Each record gives: clone size, D gene, J gene, V gene, CDR3 protein, CDR3 DNA. A D gene is named only where the DNA matches it firmly. Rows may omit the clone size; those that give it use once, few, many or a size class.

clone_size: NA
d_call: TRBD1
j_call: TRBJ1-1
v_call: TRBV7-3
cdr3_aa: CASSPTPWTGKNTEAFF
cdr3_nt: TGTGCCAGCAGCCCCACCCCCTGGACAGGGAAGAACACTGAAGCTTTCTTT

clone_size: NA
d_call: TRBD2
j_call: TRBJ2-1
v_call: TRBV7-3
cdr3_aa: CASSFSGGPGNEQFF
cdr3_nt: TGTGCCAGCAGCTTTTCGGGAGGGCCGGGTAATGAGCAGTTCTTC

clone_size: NA
d_call: TRBD1
j_call: TRBJ1-1
v_call: TRBV10-1
cdr3_aa: CASSEGQGGTEAFF
cdr3_nt: TGCGCCAGCAGTGAGGGACAGGGGGGTACTGAAGCTTTCTTT

clone_size: NA
d_call: TRBD2
j_call: TRBJ2-7
v_call: TRBV28
cdr3_aa: CATSHREAYYEQYF
cdr3_nt: TGTGCCACCTCCCACCGGGAGGCTTACTACGAGCAGTACTTC

clone_size: NA
d_call: NA
j_call: TRBJ2-5
v_call: TRBV4-3
cdr3_aa: CASSRKHQGLQETQYF
cdr3_nt: TGCGCCAGCAGCCGAAAGCATCAGGGACTTCAAGAGACCCAGTACTTC

clone_size: NA
d_call: NA
j_call: TRBJ1-1
v_call: TRBV6-5
cdr3_aa: CASSRTPGLNTEAFF
cdr3_nt: TGTGCCAGCAGCCGAACTCCCGGTCTGAACACTGAAGCTTTCTTT

clone_size: once
d_call: TRBD1
j_call: TRBJ1-1
v_call: TRBV18
cdr3_aa: CASSPDRGMNTEAFF
cdr3_nt: TGTGCCAGCTCACCGGACAGGGGAATGAACACTGAAGCTTTCTTT

clone_size: NA
d_call: NA
j_call: TRBJ1-2
v_call: TRBV5-1
cdr3_aa: CASSEGLIPNYGYTF
cdr3_nt: TGCGCCAGCAGCGAGGGACTCATCCCTAACTATGGCTACACCTTC

clone_size: NA
d_call: NA
j_call: TRBJ2-6
v_call: TRBV3-1/TRBV3-2
cdr3_aa: CASSAAGTGANVLTF
cdr3_nt: TGTGCCAGCAGCGCTGCAGGGACTGGGGCCAACGTCCTGACTTTC

clone_size: NA
d_call: TRBD2
j_call: TRBJ2-1
v_call: TRBV4-3
cdr3_aa: CASSQGLAGVNEQFF
cdr3_nt: TGCGCCAGCAGCCAAGGACTAGCGGGAGTTAATGAGCAGTTCTTC

clone_size: few
d_call: TRBD1
j_call: TRBJ1-1
v_call: TRBV6-1
cdr3_aa: CASSEWGTGVNTEAFF
cdr3_nt: TGTGCCAGCAGTGAGTGGGGGACAGGAGTGAACACTGAAGCTTTCTTT

clone_size: NA
d_call: TRBD1
j_call: TRBJ1-1
v_call: TRBV7-9
cdr3_aa: CASSLAWDSEAFF
cdr3_nt: TGTGCCAGCAGCTTAGCTTGGGACAGTGAAGCTTTCTTT

clone_size: NA
d_call: TRBD1
j_call: TRBJ1-4
v_call: TRBV3-1/TRBV3-2
cdr3_aa: CASSLSARDRVIFEKLFF
cdr3_nt: TGTGCCAGCAGCCTTTCCGCCCGGGACAGGGTCATCTTTGAAAAACTGTTTTTT

clone_size: NA
d_call: TRBD1
j_call: TRBJ2-7
v_call: TRBV7-2
cdr3_aa: CASSDNRGSYEQYF
cdr3_nt: TGTGCCAGCAGCGATAACAGGGGATCCTACGAGCAGTACTTC

clone_size: NA
d_call: NA
j_call: TRBJ1-4
v_call: TRBV7-9
cdr3_aa: CASSLGSAGGGTNEKLFF
cdr3_nt: TGTGCCAGCAGCTTAGGTTCTGCGGGAGGAGGGACTAATGAAAAACTGTTTTTT

clone_size: once
d_call: TRBD1
j_call: TRBJ1-2
v_call: TRBV27
cdr3_aa: CASSSKPGGYGYTF
cdr3_nt: TGTGCCAGCAGTTCGAAGCCAGGGGGCTATGGCTACACCTTC

clone_size: NA
d_call: NA
j_call: TRBJ2-7
v_call: TRBV6-6
cdr3_aa: CASSPSSAYEQYF
cdr3_nt: TGTGCCAGCAGCCCTTCGAGCGCCTACGAGCAGTACTTC

clone_size: NA
d_call: TRBD1
j_call: TRBJ2-7
v_call: TRBV5-5
cdr3_aa: CASTSPGQGSYEQYF
cdr3_nt: TGTGCCAGCACCTCCCCCGGACAGGGATCCTACGAGCAGTACTTC

clone_size: NA
d_call: TRBD1
j_call: TRBJ1-4
v_call: TRBV2
cdr3_aa: CASSPRTGGGKLFF
cdr3_nt: TGTGCCAGCAGTCCCCGGACAGGTGGGGGAAAACTGTTTTTT

clone_size: NA
d_call: NA
j_call: TRBJ2-3
v_call: TRBV5-4
cdr3_aa: CASSLPAGPTDTQYF
cdr3_nt: TGTGCCAGCAGCTTGCCAGCGGGCCCCACAGATACGCAGTATTTT

clone_size: NA
d_call: TRBD1
j_call: TRBJ2-4
v_call: TRBV28
cdr3_aa: CASSHHSTGKNIQYF
cdr3_nt: TGTGCCAGCAGTCACCATTCGACAGGGAAAAACATTCAGTACTTC

clone_size: NA
d_call: NA
j_call: TRBJ2-3
v_call: TRBV29-1
cdr3_aa: CSVGQGSDTQYF
cdr3_nt: TGCAGCGTTGGTCAGGGTTCAGATACGCAGTATTTT

clone_size: NA
d_call: TRBD1
j_call: TRBJ2-7
v_call: TRBV5-1
cdr3_aa: CASSFTGGSSYEQYF
cdr3_nt: TGCGCCAGCAGCTTTACAGGGGGAAGCTCCTACGAGCAGTACTTC

clone_size: NA
d_call: TRBD1
j_call: TRBJ2-5
v_call: TRBV18
cdr3_aa: CAGQGSEETQYF
cdr3_nt: TGTGCCGGACAGGGTTCCGAAGAGACCCAGTACTTC

clone_size: NA
d_call: TRBD1
j_call: TRBJ2-2
v_call: TRBV27
cdr3_aa: CASGADRGGTGELFF
cdr3_nt: TGTGCCAGCGGCGCCGACAGGGGGGGAACCGGGGAGCTGTTTTTT

clone_size: NA
d_call: NA
j_call: TRBJ2-1
v_call: TRBV24-1
cdr3_aa: CATSAGTAYNEQFF
cdr3_nt: TGTGCCACCAGCGCCGGGACTGCCTACAATGAGCAGTTCTTC

clone_size: NA
d_call: NA
j_call: TRBJ1-5
v_call: TRBV5-8
cdr3_aa: CASSLAQGTQPQHF
cdr3_nt: TGTGCCAGCAGCTTGGCGCAGGGGACCCAGCCCCAGCATTTT

clone_size: NA
d_call: NA
j_call: TRBJ2-1
v_call: TRBV2
cdr3_aa: CASSEVEEGEQFF
cdr3_nt: TGTGCCAGCAGTGAAGTTGAAGAGGGTGAGCAGTTCTTC

clone_size: few
d_call: TRBD2
j_call: TRBJ2-5
v_call: TRBV24-1
cdr3_aa: CATSESGTLQETQYF
cdr3_nt: TGTGCCACCAGTGAAAGCGGGACTCTCCAGGAGACCCAGTACTTC

clone_size: NA
d_call: NA
j_call: TRBJ1-3
v_call: TRBV6-2/TRBV6-3
cdr3_aa: CASSYSGDGNTIYF
cdr3_nt: TGTGCCAGCAGTTACTCGGGAGACGGAAACACCATATATTTT

clone_size: NA
d_call: NA
j_call: TRBJ2-7
v_call: TRBV6-2/TRBV6-3
cdr3_aa: CASSYSETTGYEQYF
cdr3_nt: TGTGCCAGCAGTTACTCCGAGACTACCGGGTACGAGCAGTACTTC

clone_size: NA
d_call: NA
j_call: TRBJ1-4
v_call: TRBV27
cdr3_aa: CASSLGRNEKLFF
cdr3_nt: TGTGCCAGCAGTTTGGGGAGGAATGAAAAACTGTTTTTT

clone_size: NA
d_call: TRBD1
j_call: TRBJ1-4
v_call: TRBV5-1
cdr3_aa: CASSLGLTGANEKLFF
cdr3_nt: TGCGCCAGCAGCTTGGGGCTGACAGGGGCTAATGAAAAACTGTTTTTT

clone_size: once
d_call: NA
j_call: TRBJ1-6
v_call: TRBV7-9
cdr3_aa: CASSPAGTRSSPLHF
cdr3_nt: TGTGCCAGCAGCCCCGCCGGGACACGCTCCTCACCCCTCCACTTT

clone_size: NA
d_call: TRBD2
j_call: TRBJ2-2
v_call: TRBV2
cdr3_aa: CASSDKLAGVELFF
cdr3_nt: TGTGCCAGCAGTGATAAACTAGCGGGGGTAGAGCTGTTTTTT